This passage covers 11 T cell receptor beta chains from one sample sequenced in a study of brain T cells in children with intractable seizures. Time point in this sample: blood from clinic visit 5 months post-surgery; TSC patient then seizure free. Assay used: immunoSEQ multiplex PCR; TCRdb lists only in-frame clones, some missing. The table shows hundreds of thousands of clones, with 85% to 95% occurring only once. The sample consisted of peripheral blood, taken 4 to 5 months after surgery. These receptors all come from a boy younger than two with tuberous sclerosis and intractable seizures.

The chain carries TRBV4-2 and TRBJ2-2; possible D gene TRBD2, 5 bases. Trimming removed 4 bases at V and 2 bases at J, with 11 bases between. The CDR3 runs 15 residues. CDR1 and CDR2 (germline): LGHNA, YNFKEQ. This CDR3 reads CASSPGIPNTGELFF. The CDR3 DNA reads TGTGCCAGCAGCCCGGGAATTCCCAACACCGGGGAGCTGTTTTTT.

This clone was picked up one time. CDR3 sequence: CASSQERETSRWYNEQFF. In nucleotides, the CDR3 is TGTGCCAGCAGCCAAGAACGGGAGACTAGTCGGTGGTACAATGAGCAGTTCTTC. The chain uses TRBV14 and TRBJ2-1; the D gene is possibly TRBD2 (6 bases). The CDR3 covers 18 residues. CDR1 and CDR2 (germline): SGHDN, FVKESK. V was cut by 0 bases and J by 4 bases, with 19 bases left in between.

This sequence joins TRBV6-5 and TRBJ1-1; D is undetermined. The germline V gene has CDR1 MNHEY and CDR2 SVGAGI. The ends were cut back, 2 bases at V and 3 bases at J, with 7 bases in the middle. The CDR3 is made up of 13 amino acids. CDR3 nucleotides: TGTGCCAGCAGTTACAAGTCCCACACTGAAGCTTTCTTT. Translated, it gives CASSYKSHTEAFF.

The CDR3 sequence: CASSSPEVAGTDTQYF. DNA of the CDR3: TGTGCCAGCAGCTCGCCCGAGGTAGCGGGCACAGATACGCAGTATTTT. The chain couples TRBV13 to TRBJ2-3; weak D call: TRBD2 (6 bases). The CDR3 consists of 16 residues. Germline CDR1 is PRHDT and CDR2 is FYEKMQ (reference sequence). V was pared by 4 bases and J by 1 base, with 15 bases between.

The chain has TRBV5-1 and TRBJ2-5, with 13 bases matching TRBD2. Trimming removed 3 bases from V and 7 bases from J; junction bases left unmatched: 9. Germline CDR1 is SGHRS and CDR2 is YFSETQ. This CDR3 is 16 amino acids long. The CDR3 nucleotides read TGCGCCAGCAGCTCCGATGGACTAGCGGGGGTCGGGACCCAGTACTTC. This sequence encodes CASSSDGLAGVGTQYF. The complete variable domain, with remaining parts taken from reference TRBV5-1 and TRBJ2-5, reads KAGVTQTPRYLIKTRGQQVTLSCSPISGHRSVSWYQQTPGQGLQFLFEYFSETQRNKGNFPGRFSGRQFSNSRSEMNVSTLELGDSALYLCASSSDGLAGVGTQYFGPGTRLLVL.

V and J are TRBV2 and TRBJ1-5, with TRBD1 matching 8 bases. V shed 1 base and J 6 bases; nucleotides not matched to a gene: 2. Germline CDR1 is SNHLY and CDR2 is FYNNEI. The CDR3 has 14 residues. CDR3 nucleotides: TGTGCCAGCAGTGAAGGACAGGGGCCTCAGCCCCAGCATTTT. Translation: CASSEGQGPQPQHF. The complete variable domain, with remaining parts taken from reference TRBV2 and TRBJ1-5, reads EPEVTQTPSHQVTQMGQEVILRCVPISNHLYFYWYRQILGQKVEFLVSFYNNEISEKSEIFDDQFSVERPDGSNFTLKIRSTKLEDSAMYFCASSEGQGPQPQHFGDGTRLSIL.

The V and J genes are TRBV7-9 and TRBJ1-5; possibly TRBD1 for D (5 bases). V was shortened by 8 bases and J by 9 bases, with 11 bases between the two germline ends. Germline CDR1 is SEHNR and CDR2 is FQNEAQ (reference sequence). This CDR3 has 11 amino acids. The CDR3 coding sequence is TGTGCCAGCGAGGGGAACCGGCCCCAGCATTTT. It codes for CASEGNRPQHF.

The chain combines TRBV11-3 with TRBJ1-1; D is unclear. The CDR3 is 15 amino acids. Germline V lookup: CDR1 SGHNT, CDR2 YENEEA. V lost 1 base and J 0 bases, leaving 9 bases between the germline ends. The CDR3 DNA is TGTGCCAGCAGCTTAGCTGGGGTGATGAACACTGAAGCTTTCTTT. It translates to CASSLAGVMNTEAFF.

The J gene is TRBJ1-6, the V gene TRBV12-3 or TRBV12-4, with a possible D match to TRBD1 (5 bases). The CDR3 has 13 residues. The V gene lost 6 bases and the J gene lost 10 bases, with 13 bases spanning the gap. Written as DNA, the CDR3 is TGTGCCAGCAGACCCCGCAGGGACTCACCCCTCCACTTT. Translating it yields CASRPRRDSPLHF.

This clone came up once. The V call is TRBV30, the J call TRBJ1-2; D remains ambiguous. V was shortened by 0 bases and J by 2 bases, with 10 bases between the two germline ends. Germline CDR1 and CDR2: GTSNPN and SVGIG (reference sequence). CDR3 length: 14 residues. In DNA, the CDR3 is TGTGCCTGGAGTGTGATGCATGGGAACTATGGCTACACCTTC. Protein product: CAWSVMHGNYGYTF.

The chain carries TRBV6-5 and TRBJ1-1; D is possibly TRBD1 (5 bases). The CDR3 is 15 amino acids. The ends were cut back, 4 bases at V and 0 bases at J, with 12 bases in the middle. Germline loops: CDR1 MNHEY, CDR2 SVGAGI. CDR3 DNA sequence: TGTGCCAGCAGTTTGGCAGGGTCTATGAACACTGAAGCTTTCTTT. It specifies CASSLAGSMNTEAFF.